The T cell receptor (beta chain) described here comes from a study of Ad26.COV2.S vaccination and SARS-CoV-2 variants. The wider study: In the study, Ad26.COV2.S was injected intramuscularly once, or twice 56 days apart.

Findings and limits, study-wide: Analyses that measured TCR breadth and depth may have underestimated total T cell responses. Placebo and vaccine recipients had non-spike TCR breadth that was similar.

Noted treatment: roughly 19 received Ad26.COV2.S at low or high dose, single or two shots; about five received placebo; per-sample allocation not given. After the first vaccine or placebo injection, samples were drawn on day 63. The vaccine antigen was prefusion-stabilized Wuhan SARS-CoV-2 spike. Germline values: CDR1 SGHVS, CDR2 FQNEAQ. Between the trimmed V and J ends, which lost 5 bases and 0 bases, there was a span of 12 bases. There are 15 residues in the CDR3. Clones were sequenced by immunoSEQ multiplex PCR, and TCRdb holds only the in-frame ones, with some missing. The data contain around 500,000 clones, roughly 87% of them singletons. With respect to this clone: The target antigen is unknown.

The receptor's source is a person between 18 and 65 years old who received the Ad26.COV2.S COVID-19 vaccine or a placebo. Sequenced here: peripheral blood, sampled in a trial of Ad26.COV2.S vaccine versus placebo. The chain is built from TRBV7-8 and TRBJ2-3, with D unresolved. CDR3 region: CASSVVRKSTDTQYF. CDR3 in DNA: TGTGCCAGCAGCGTTGTCAGAAAAAGCACAGATACGCAGTATTTT.